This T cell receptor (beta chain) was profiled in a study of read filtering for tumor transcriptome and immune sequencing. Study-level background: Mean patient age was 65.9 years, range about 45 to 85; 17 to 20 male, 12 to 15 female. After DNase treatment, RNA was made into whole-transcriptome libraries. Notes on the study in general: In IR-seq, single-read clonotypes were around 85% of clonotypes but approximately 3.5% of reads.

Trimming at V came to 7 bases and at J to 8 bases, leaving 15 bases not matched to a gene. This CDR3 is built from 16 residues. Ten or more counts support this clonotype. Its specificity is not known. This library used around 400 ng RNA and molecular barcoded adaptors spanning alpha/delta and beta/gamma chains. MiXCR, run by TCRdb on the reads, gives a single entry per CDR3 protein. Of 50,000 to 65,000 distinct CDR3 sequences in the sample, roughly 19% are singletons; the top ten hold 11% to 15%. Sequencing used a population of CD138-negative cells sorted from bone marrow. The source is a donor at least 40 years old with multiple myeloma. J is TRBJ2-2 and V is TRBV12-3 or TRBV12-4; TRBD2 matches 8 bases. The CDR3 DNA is TGTGCCAGCACCCTGGGTGCGGGGGGCGCCTTGGGGGAGCTGTTTTTT. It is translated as CASTLGAGGALGELFF.